This is a list of T cell receptor beta chains from one sample in a study of shared clonotypes between healthy human individuals. Clones were sequenced by immunoSEQ multiplex PCR, and TCRdb holds only the in-frame ones, with some missing. This repertoire shows roughly 2 million clones, approximately 96% found once; its top ten account for less than 0.15%. The sample comprised naive CD4+ T cells sorted from blood. The receptors stem from a young man in good health. The conserved cysteine and the conserved F or W are not part of the CDR3 here. Each record gives: V gene, CDR3 length, CDR3 protein.

>TRBV10-3|14
AISDKASGSSYEQY
>TRBV6-1|12
ASALPGITYEQY
>TRBV5-4|12
ASSLIASNSPLH
>TRBV12-5|10
ASGLVQNTIY
>TRBV9|14
ASSVGSGGGQETQY
>TRBV7-2|13
ASPRTSGTHYEQY
>TRBV9|14
ASSVVETGGAETQY
>TRBV5-4|12
ASSSKTSGYEQY
>TRBV19|10
ASNRGIYGYT
>TRBV6-6|12
ASRPDTFNEKLF
>TRBV4-1|11
ASSQEGLYGYT
>TRBV7-2|13
ASSLGRGTSYEQY
>TRBV27|15
ASSSRTSGRYGETQY
>TRBV10-2|12
ASSSLVSPYEQY
>TRBV10-3|13
AISEGDGLGGEQY
>TRBV5-1|11
ASSSRGPETQY
>TRBV6-1|11
ASVTSAQETQY